Listed below are T cell receptor beta chains from one sample, sequenced in a study of CD8+ T cells in alopecia areata. Sequencing was performed with immunoSEQ multiplex PCR; in TCRdb, only in-frame clones are kept and a portion is missing. The repertoire holds under 150,000 clones, with 62% as singletons. Input material: CD8+ T cells sorted from blood. The receptors were sampled from a human donor in good health. Each CDR3 is given with its conserved first and last residue. The D gene is left open where the match is weak. Only some rows state a clone size, as once, few, many or a class for expanded clones.

CDR3aa,CDR3nt,d_gene,abundance,j_gene,v_gene,len
CASTRKGPEAFF,TGTGCCAGCACCCGGAAGGGACCTGAAGCTTTCTTT,-,once,TRBJ1-1,TRBV7-3,12
CASSYTDRLSGPSSYNEQFF,TGTGCCAGCAGTTATACCGACAGGCTTTCCGGTCCGAGCTCCTACAATGAGCAGTTCTTC,-,-,TRBJ2-1,TRBV7-8,20
CASSLSQGNSPLHF,TGTGCCAGCAGTTTATCGCAGGGGAATTCACCCCTCCACTTT,-,few,TRBJ1-6,TRBV27,14
CASIYLYTGELFF,TGTGCCAGCATCTACCTATACACCGGGGAGCTGTTTTTT,-,once,TRBJ2-2,TRBV7-2,13
CASSVVAGGDEQFF,TGTGCCAGCAGCGTAGTCGCGGGAGGGGATGAGCAGTTCTTC,TRBD2,-,TRBJ2-1,TRBV9,14
CASSPGSGNTIYF,TGTGCCAGCAGCCCGGGGTCTGGAAACACCATATATTTT,-,-,TRBJ1-3,TRBV13,13
CASSQAEPAAGNQETQYF,TGCGCCAGCAGCCAAGCCGAGCCCGCAGCGGGAAACCAAGAGACCCAGTACTTC,TRBD2,-,TRBJ2-5,TRBV4-1,18
CASSFSDSYEQYF,TGTGCCAGCAGTTTCTCCGACTCCTACGAGCAGTACTTC,-,once,TRBJ2-7,TRBV27,13
CASNGEGDLEDTEAFF,TGTGCCAGCAATGGGGAGGGGGATCTTGAAGACACTGAAGCTTTCTTT,-,-,TRBJ1-1,TRBV28,16
CATSRDSGANVLTF,TGTGCCACCAGCAGAGATTCTGGGGCCAACGTCCTGACTTTC,-,many,TRBJ2-6,TRBV15,14
CAIMDRGGIQYF,TGTGCCATTATGGACAGGGGAGGCATTCAGTACTTC,TRBD1,-,TRBJ2-4,TRBV19,12
CASSWTSGTNTGELFF,TGTGCCAGCAGCTGGACTAGCGGTACGAACACCGGGGAGCTGTTTTTT,TRBD2,few,TRBJ2-2,TRBV7-9,16
CASRRGTGADGYTF,TGCGCCAGCCGACGAGGGACAGGGGCGGATGGCTACACCTTC,TRBD1,-,TRBJ1-2,TRBV5-1,14
CASSLAVVNTGELFF,TGTGCCAGCAGTCTAGCGGTGGTGAACACCGGGGAGCTGTTTTTT,TRBD2,-,TRBJ2-2,TRBV2,15
CASSPSGEWLETQYF,TGTGCCAGCAGCCCAAGCGGGGAGTGGTTGGAGACCCAGTACTTC,TRBD2,-,TRBJ2-5,TRBV2,15
CSVGGNGEQYF,TGCAGCGTTGGGGGGAACGGCGAGCAGTACTTC,-,-,TRBJ2-7,TRBV29-1,11
CASSSRPSDPYNEQFF,TGCGCCAGCAGCTCGAGGCCTAGCGACCCATACAATGAGCAGTTCTTC,-,few,TRBJ2-1,TRBV5-1,16
CASSPRQGRAYEQYF,TGTGCCAGCAGTCCACGACAGGGTAGGGCCTACGAGCAGTACTTC,TRBD1,-,TRBJ2-7,TRBV6-1,15
CSVETGVGGYTF,TGCAGCGTTGAAACTGGGGTGGGAGGCTACACCTTC,-,-,TRBJ1-2,TRBV29-1,12